The 26 T cell receptor beta chains below all came from one sample that was sequenced in a study of tumor-infiltrating lymphocytes in primary liver carcinoma. DNA and RNA were both co-extracted from about 19-30 mg of bulk tissue that had not been sorted. Production of TCR beta cDNA used roughly 500 ng total RNA together with a constant-region primer. Employing slightly modified ARM-PCR, three nested multiplex PCR rounds were run, and these gave rise to the TCR beta libraries. PCR rounds one and two used TRBV1-TRBV30 forward primers with a C-beta reverse primer for around 11 cycles each. Via MiXCR, TCRdb re-called the multiplex PCR reads, giving one row per CDR3 protein. The repertoire includes about 120,000 distinct CDR3 sequences, around 70% of them detected once, and over 6.5% sits in the top ten. Material: tumor-adjacent normal liver tissue. Receptors were obtained from a woman between 55 and 75 years old with primary liver carcinoma and hepatitis B virus infection.

Concerning this clonotype: A read error may explain this, as a much larger clone is one base away. The V gene is TRBV7-9, the J gene TRBJ1-1, with a possible D match to TRBD1 (6 bases). V was cut by 7 bases and J by 5 bases, with 11 bases left in between. The CDR3 consists of 12 residues. Germline V CDR1 and CDR2: SEHNR, FQNEAQ (reference sequence). DNA of the CDR3: TGTGCCAGCATCAGGACAGAGACTGAAGCTTTCTTT. Translated: CASIRTETEAFF.

Regarding this clonotype: A read error may produce the germline difference seen at one junction end. The V gene is TRBV12-3 or TRBV12-4, the J gene TRBJ2-1; TRBD2 matches at 12 bases. This CDR3 comprises 17 residues. DNA for the CDR3: TGCGCCAGCAGTTTATTCGTGGCTAGCGGGAGGGCCGATGAGCAGTTCTTC. As protein: CASSLFVASGRADEQFF.

A word on this clonotype: Sequence at one end of the junction differs from germline and may be a read error. V usage is TRBV4-1 and J usage is TRBJ1-1, with unresolved D. The CDR3 runs to 14 residues. Germline CDR1 reads MGHRA; CDR2 reads YSYEKL. The CDR3 reads CTSSQEPGYTEAFF. In DNA form, the CDR3 reads TGCACCAGCAGCCAAGAACCGGGTTACACTGAGGCTTTCTTT.

About this clonotype itself: The junction and the germline gene differ at one end; a read error may be behind it. V gene TRBV11-2 combines with J gene TRBJ1-1; D is undetermined. There are 15 residues in the CDR3. CDR1 is SGHAT and CDR2 is FQNNGV in the germline V gene. CDR3 sequence reads: CVSSPAVSWSTEAFF. CDR3 DNA: TGTGTCAGCAGCCCCGCAGTTTCGTGGAGCACTGAAGCTTTCTTT.

This clonotype appeared many times. The V call is TRBV14, the J call TRBJ2-1, with 12 bases fitting TRBD2. The V gene's germline CDR1 is SGHDN and CDR2 FVKESK. The ends lost 4 bases at V and 12 bases at J; junction bases unmatched: 10. There are 15 residues in the CDR3. The chain's CDR3 is CASSRLGLAGSWQFF. In nucleotides, the CDR3 is TGTGCCAGCAGCCGACTCGGACTAGCGGGAAGTTGGCAGTTCTTC. The variable domain in full, completed from reference TRBV14 and TRBJ2-1, reads EAGVTQFPSHSVIEKGQTVTLRCDPISGHDNLYWYRRVMGKEIKFLLHFVKESKQDESGMPNNRFLAERTGGTYSTLKVQPAELEDSGVYFCASSRLGLAGSWQFFGPGTRLTVL.

CDR3 DNA: TGCAGCGTATCTTGGACTAGCGGAGCCAATGAGCAGTTCTTC. This codes for CSVSWTSGANEQFF. The chain combines TRBV29-1 with TRBJ2-1; 10 positions match TRBD2. The ends lost 6 bases at V and 6 bases at J; junction bases unmatched: 8. There are 14 residues in the CDR3. The germline gives CDR1 SQVTM, CDR2 ANQGSEA.

On this clonotype itself: This may be a read error, as it is one base from a much larger clone. The rearrangement links TRBV6-4 to TRBJ1-1; 9 nucleotides agree with TRBD1. The CDR3 sequence is 13 residues long. From germline, CDR1 is MRHNA and CDR2 SNTAGT. The CDR3 DNA reads as TGTGTCAGCAGAAGGACAGGGGTGTCTGAAGCTTTCTTT. This translates into CVSRRTGVSEAFF.

On this clonotype itself: One base away lies a much larger clone, so this may be a sequencing read error. The V and J genes are TRBV2 and TRBJ2-1; D tentatively reads TRBD1 or TRBD2 (6 bases each). The CDR3 has 15 amino acids. Germline lookup yields CDR1 SNHLY and CDR2 FYNNEI. The CDR3 coding sequence is TGTGCCAGCAGATACTCCGGGGGCCAGTACAGTGAGCAGTTCTTC. Translation: CASRYSGGQYSEQFF.

In this sample, this clonotype turned up many times. V is TRBV14 and J is TRBJ2-1, with 8 bases fitting TRBD2. The CDR3 runs to 17 residues. Looked up from germline, CDR1 is SGHDN and CDR2 is FVKESK. V lost 4 bases, J lost 0 bases, and 8 bases stayed unmatched. The CDR3 region has the DNA TGTGCCAGCAGCCTCGGAGCGGGGGACCCCTCCTACAATGAGCAGTTCTTC. Its translation is CASSLGAGDPSYNEQFF.

This clonotype was picked up many times. Here the CDR3 reads CAWSVGSTEAFF. Written as DNA, the CDR3 is TGTGCCTGGAGTGTAGGTAGCACTGAAGCTTTCTTT. The chain links TRBV30 to TRBJ1-1; D uncertain. Looked up from germline, CDR1 is GTSNPN and CDR2 is SVGIG (reference sequence). The CDR3 loop spans 12 amino acids. The germline V and J ends were trimmed by 0 bases and 4 bases, with 6 bases remaining between them.

As for this clonotype: A read error may explain this, as a much larger clone is one base away. V and J are TRBV14 and TRBJ2-1; D remains unclear. The germline V gene has CDR1 SGHDN and CDR2 FVKESK. The CDR3 is 16 residues long. CDR3 sequence: CASSQDGRMSYNEQVF. In DNA, the CDR3 is TGTGCCAGCAGCCAAGACGGGCGGATGTCCTACAATGAGCAGGTCTTC.

On this clonotype itself: Without the conserved terminal phenylalanine or tryptophan, this CDR3 likely stems from a read error. V gene TRBV6-1 combines with J gene TRBJ1-1; tentatively, D is TRBD1 (5 bases). V dropped 6 bases and J dropped 2 bases, with 16 bases sitting between them. This CDR3 contains 15 residues. Germline V lookup: CDR1 MNHNS, CDR2 SASEGT. CDR3 in amino acids: CASRVGTTTNTEAFS. CDR3 nucleotides: TGTGCCAGCAGGGTGGGGACCACGACTAACACTGAAGCTTTCTCT.

This chain connects TRBV20-1 to TRBJ2-7; 10 positions agree with TRBD2. The germline V gene encodes CDR1 DFQATT and CDR2 SNEGSKA (reference sequence). CDR3 length: 14 residues. CDR3 residues: CNTVAGGPSYEQYF. The CDR3, as DNA: TGCAATACCGTAGCGGGAGGACCCTCCTACGAGCAGTACTTC.

This clonotype was detected a few times. The chain has TRBV20-1 and TRBJ2-2; D gene ambiguous. V lost 7 bases, J lost 1 base, and 10 bases lay in between. This CDR3 is built from 13 residues. In germline, CDR1 is DFQATT, CDR2 SNEGSKA (reference sequence). The CDR3 here is CSDQAVNTGELFF. The CDR3 DNA is TGCAGTGATCAGGCGGTGAACACCGGGGAGCTGTTTTTT.

Only one count was recorded for this clonotype. The junction shows a germline mismatch at one end, possibly a read error. V and J are TRBV11-2 and TRBJ2-5; TRBD2 might be the D (6 bases). Looked up from germline, CDR1 is SGHAT and CDR2 is FQNNGV. CDR3 size: 15 residues. The CDR3 nucleotides read TGTGACAGCAGCTTACGACTAGTACGGCAAGAGGCCCAATACTTC. This codes for CDSSLRLVRQEAQYF.

The rearrangement joins TRBV5-1 to TRBJ2-1, with TRBD2 matching over 10 bases. CDR3 length: 17 amino acids. Germline-derived CDR1 and CDR2 are SGHRS and YFSETQ. The junction had 8 bases not matched to a gene; V was cut back by 5 bases and J by 0 bases. This chain's CDR3 is CASRFSAGGGSYNEQFF. CDR3 bases: TGCGCCAGCAGATTTTCAGCGGGAGGGGGCTCCTACAATGAGCAGTTCTTC.

In its sample, this clonotype was seen a few times. A clone one base away is much larger, so this may be a read error. The chain couples TRBV6-1 to TRBJ2-7; unclear D gene. Germline V lookup: CDR1 MNHNS, CDR2 SASEGT. The CDR3 spans 15 residues. DNA for the CDR3: TGTGCCTGCAGTGAAGTTGGCGGCAGCTCCTACGAGCAGTACTTC. It yields the protein CACSEVGGSSYEQYF.

The chain combines TRBV28 with TRBJ2-7; D is undetermined. The CDR3 is 11 amino acids. Germline V gene data show CDR1 as MDHEN and CDR2 as SYDVKM. V lost 3 bases and J lost 11, with 11 bases in between. The CDR3 DNA sequence: TGTGCCAGCAGTTTCCTGGGTCGGGAGTACTTC. This codes for CASSFLGREYF.

This clonotype came up many times. The J gene is TRBJ1-1, the V gene TRBV5-6; a weak D match, TRBD1 (6 bases). CDR1 and CDR2 (germline): SGHDT, YYEEEE. This CDR3 contains 16 residues. Between the trimmed V and J ends, which lost 3 bases and 4 bases, there was a span of 19 bases. As DNA, the CDR3 is TGTGCCAGCAGCTACCCAGGGGTTTCGTCGATCACTGAAGCTTTCTTT. The encoded protein is CASSYPGVSSITEAFF.

With respect to this clonotype: The conserved phenylalanine or tryptophan is not found at the CDR3 terminus, so this likely reflects a read error. The DNA is left out, because the CDR3 cannot be placed on it with certainty; the CDR3 is given as TCRdb lists it. The rearrangement links TRBV10-3 to TRBJ2-3. The CDR3 is 16 residues long, counting both termini. Germline V gives CDR1 ENHRY, CDR2 SYGVKD. The CDR3 region is CATSESTWRSTDTQYI.

As to this clonotype: Given a much more abundant clone one base away, this may be a read error. The chain combines TRBV5-1 with TRBJ2-5; 8 bases agree with TRBD1. The CDR3 length is 17 residues. The V and J ends lost 2 bases and 4 bases, in that order; junction bases with no gene match: 13. CDR1 is SGHRS, CDR2 YFSETQ, per germline. The CDR3 sequence is CASSFGRNGQGRETQYF. The CDR3 region has the DNA TGCGCCAGCAGCTTTGGTCGAAATGGACAGGGACGAGAGACCCAGTACTTC. The full variable domain, in which reference TRBV5-1 and TRBJ2-5 provide the parts outside the CDR3, is KAGVTQTPRYLIKTRGQQVTLSCSPISGHRSVSWYQQTPGQGLQFLFEYFSETQRNKGNFPGRFSGRQFSNSRSEMNVSTLELGDSALYLCASSFGRNGQGRETQYFGPGTRLLVL.

With regard to this clonotype: A much bigger clone sits one base away, suggesting this may be a read error. The chain carries TRBV7-9 and TRBJ2-1; D is undetermined. The CDR3 is 13 residues long. Per germline, CDR1 SEHNR and CDR2 FQNEAQ (reference sequence). The CDR3 DNA reads as TGTGCCAGCAGCTTCCCTTCGTCCAATGAGCAGTCCTTC. It translates to CASSFPSSNEQSF.

The chain combines TRBV6-5 with TRBJ2-3; D ambiguous. V gave up 7 bases and J gave up 3 bases, with 14 bases separating them. CDR3 length: 14 amino acids. The V gene's germline CDR1 is MNHEY and CDR2 SVGAGI. In DNA, the CDR3 is TGTGCCAGCATCAGATTATCTGGAACAGATACGCAGTATTTT. The encoded protein is CASIRLSGTDTQYF.

The chain is built from TRBV6-1 and TRBJ2-3, with 8 bases fitting TRBD2. The length of the CDR3 is 17 residues. The trim removed 5 bases at V and 6 bases at J, leaving 16 bases unmatched. The germline gives CDR1 MNHNS, CDR2 SASEGT. The CDR3 coding sequence is TGTGCCAGCAGTCCCTCCCCGGGGGGGAAGGGTACGGATACGCAGTATTTT. This gives the protein CASSPSPGGKGTDTQYF.

Of note for this clonotype: No conserved phenylalanine or tryptophan ends this CDR3, so it is likely a read error. The gene calls are TRBV29-1 and TRBJ2-1, with 13 bases matching TRBD2. Germline V lookup: CDR1 SQVTM, CDR2 ANQGSEA. CDR3 length: 19 residues. Trimming cost V 6 bases and J 0 bases; bases outside gene matches: 14. The CDR3 spells CSVEMRLAGGTGSYNEQFS. CDR3 bases: TGCAGCGTCGAAATGAGACTAGCGGGAGGAACCGGCTCCTACAATGAGCAGTTCTCC.

With regard to this clonotype: The CDR3 carries no conserved terminal phenylalanine or tryptophan, so it likely arises from a read error. The chain combines TRBV5-8 with TRBJ1-5; D possibly corresponds to TRBD1 (6 bases). The CDR3 spans 15 residues. The germline CDR1 and CDR2 sequences are SGHTS and YDEGEE. CDR3 amino acids: CASSDRTVSNRPQHL. DNA for the CDR3: TGTGCCAGCAGCGACAGGACCGTTAGCAATCGGCCCCAGCATTTA.